Shown below are 2 T cell receptor beta chains from a single sample sequenced in a study of cytomegalovirus exposure and HLA in healthy donors (dated by TCRdb to the late 2010s). Library creation used the immunoSEQ multiplex PCR assay. A mixture of 60 forward primers for TCR Vbeta segments and 13 reverse primers for TCR Jbeta segments was used in the multiplex PCR. TCRdb limited this immuneACCESS table to in-frame rearrangements with V and J called. A share of clones is missing; checked studies link under half to unresolved V genes, and the rest is unexplained. Counted in this sample were fewer than 80,000 clones; around 67% of them appeared once. The leading ten clones occupy 5.5% to 8% of the sample. Sequencing was performed on PBMCs. These TCRs come from a woman in her fifties or sixties in good health and CMV-seropositive.

This chain joins TRBV5-5 and TRBJ2-1; TRBD1 agrees at 7 bases. The V gene end was trimmed by 3 bases and the J gene end by 4 bases; junction bases not matched to a gene: 7. The CDR3 contains 15 residues. Germline V gene sequence: CDR1 SGHKS, CDR2 YYEKEE (reference sequence). The CDR3 bases are TGTGCCAGCAGCTCGGAGGACAGGCCGTACAATGAGCAGTTCTTC. Residues: CASSSEDRPYNEQFF.

The gene calls are TRBV19 and TRBJ2-1; 10 bases map to TRBD2. The germline gives CDR1 LNHDA, CDR2 SQIVND (reference sequence). After removal of 1 base from V and 7 bases from J, the junction contained 4 bases not matched to a gene. The CDR3 covers 15 residues. This chain's CDR3 is CASSIVGTSDNEQFF. The DNA for the CDR3 is TGTGCCAGTAGTATAGTCGGGACTAGCGATAATGAGCAGTTCTTC.